This T cell receptor beta chain was profiled in a study of blood T cell repertoires in COVID-19. Study in general: Samples representing acute and convalescent COVID-19 were sourced from the United States, Italy and Spain. The analysed material was cDNA or gDNA that came from T cells, B-cell-depleted T cells, or PBMCs.

V was clipped by 1 base and J by 4 bases, with 13 bases between them. The CDR3 length is 15 residues. The germline V gene has CDR1 SEHNR and CDR2 FQNEAQ (reference sequence). Authors' analysis steps: For nucleated cells, counts were estimated from reference gene primer amplification. The table came from immunoSEQ multiplex PCR; TCRdb's copy has only in-frame clones and leaves some out. That table supplies the V and J calls and clone size; D and trimming were determined from the DNA. The table shows about 160,000 clones, with 84% occurring only once. This clone was found a few times. This sequence originates from a man aged 18-30 years with active or convalescent COVID-19. The rearrangement joins TRBV7-9 to TRBJ1-2; D is ambiguous. The sample was peripheral blood. CDR3 amino acids: CASSLDSGEVYGYTF. DNA of the CDR3: TGTGCCAGCAGCTTAGATTCAGGTGAAGTCTATGGCTACACCTTC.